The subject of this entry is one T cell receptor beta chain. Its antigen is still unknown. As to treatment: roughly 18 received Ad26.COV2.S at low or high dose, single or two shots; several received placebo; per-sample allocation not given. Sampling was done on day 63 after the first vaccine or placebo injection. The data were produced by immunoSEQ multiplex PCR, yet TCRdb's version contains in-frame clones alone and is incomplete. Of roughly 300,000 clones in the sample, 80% to 90% were seen once. This record belongs to a study of Ad26.COV2.S vaccination and SARS-CoV-2 variants. Overall study findings and caveats: Reportedly, spike-specific CD8+ and CD4+ T cell responses achieved substantial breadth once vaccination had taken place. Participants given vaccine showed non-spike TCR breadth similar to that of placebo recipients.

The V gene lost 7 bases and the J gene lost 8 bases, with 21 bases spanning the gap. The length of the CDR3 is 15 residues. In germline, CDR1 is LNHDA, CDR2 SQIVND (reference sequence). The chain has TRBV19 and TRBJ2-1; maybe TRBD2 (6 bases). The source material was peripheral blood, sampled in a trial of Ad26.COV2.S vaccine versus placebo. The receptor was isolated from a person aged 18-60 years who received the Ad26.COV2.S COVID-19 vaccine or a placebo. The CDR3 sequence is CASTLQGLQGDEQFF. CDR3 bases: TGTGCCAGTACCCTTCAGGGACTTCAGGGAGATGAGCAGTTCTTC.